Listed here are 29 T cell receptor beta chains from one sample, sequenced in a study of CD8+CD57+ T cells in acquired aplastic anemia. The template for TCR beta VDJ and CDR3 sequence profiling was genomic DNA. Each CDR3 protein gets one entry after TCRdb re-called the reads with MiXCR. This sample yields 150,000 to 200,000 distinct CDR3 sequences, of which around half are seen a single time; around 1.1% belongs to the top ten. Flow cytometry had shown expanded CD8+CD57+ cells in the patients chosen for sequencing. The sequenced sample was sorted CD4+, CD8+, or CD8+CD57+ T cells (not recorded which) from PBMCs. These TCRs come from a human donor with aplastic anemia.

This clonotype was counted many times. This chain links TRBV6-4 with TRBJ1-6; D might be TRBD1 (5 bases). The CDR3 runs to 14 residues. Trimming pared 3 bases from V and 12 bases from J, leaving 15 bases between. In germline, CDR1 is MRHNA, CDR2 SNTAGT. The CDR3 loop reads CASSERQTSLPLHF. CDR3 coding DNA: TGTGCCAGCAGTGAACGACAGACATCCCTACCCCTCCACTTT.

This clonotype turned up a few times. CDR3 sequence (DNA): TGTGCCAGCAGGATTGGGGGCGGATCATACAATGAGCAGTTCTTC. This codes for CASRIGGGSYNEQFF. V is TRBV25-1 and J is TRBJ2-1; maybe TRBD1 (6 bases). CDR3 length: 15 residues. CDR1 is MGHDK and CDR2 is SYGVNS in the germline V gene. With 6 bases removed from V and 4 bases from J, the gap between germline ends came to 16 bases.

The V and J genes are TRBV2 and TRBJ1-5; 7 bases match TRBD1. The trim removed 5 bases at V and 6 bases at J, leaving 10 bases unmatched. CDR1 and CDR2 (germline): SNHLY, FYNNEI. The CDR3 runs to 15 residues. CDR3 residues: CASSSRQGQGQPQHF. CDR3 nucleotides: TGTGCCAGCAGTTCGAGACAGGGTCAAGGTCAGCCCCAGCATTTT.

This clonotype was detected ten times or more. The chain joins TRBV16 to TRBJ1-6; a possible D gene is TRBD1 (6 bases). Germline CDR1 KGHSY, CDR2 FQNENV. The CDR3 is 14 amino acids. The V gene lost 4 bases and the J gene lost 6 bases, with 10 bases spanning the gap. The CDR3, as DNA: TGTGCCAGCAGCCGTGACAGGTTTAATTCACCCCTCCACTTT. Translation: CASSRDRFNSPLHF.

The CDR3 is CASSFGSGNQETQYF. In DNA, the CDR3 is TGCGCCAGCAGCTTCGGTAGCGGCAACCAAGAGACCCAGTACTTC. V gene TRBV5-1 combines with J gene TRBJ2-5; a possible D gene is TRBD2 (6 bases). Trimming removed 2 bases from V and 0 bases from J, with 11 bases in between. Germline loops: CDR1 SGHRS, CDR2 YFSETQ. The CDR3 runs to 15 residues. Full variable domain (rest looked up from reference TRBV5-1 and TRBJ2-5): KAGVTQTPRYLIKTRGQQVTLSCSPISGHRSVSWYQQTPGQGLQFLFEYFSETQRNKGNFPGRFSGRQFSNSRSEMNVSTLELGDSALYLCASSFGSGNQETQYFGPGTRLLVL.

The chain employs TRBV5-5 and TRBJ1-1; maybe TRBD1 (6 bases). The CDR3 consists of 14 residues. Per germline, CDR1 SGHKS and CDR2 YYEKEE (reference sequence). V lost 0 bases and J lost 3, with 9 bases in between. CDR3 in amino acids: CASSLGQEYTEAFF. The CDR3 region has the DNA TGTGCCAGCAGCTTGGGACAGGAGTACACTGAAGCTTTCTTT.

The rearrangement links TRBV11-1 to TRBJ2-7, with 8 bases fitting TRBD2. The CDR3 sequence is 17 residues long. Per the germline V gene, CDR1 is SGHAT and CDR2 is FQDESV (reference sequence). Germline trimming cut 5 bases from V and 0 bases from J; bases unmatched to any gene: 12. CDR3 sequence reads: CASSPWPTGGVSYEQYF. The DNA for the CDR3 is TGTGCCAGCAGCCCCTGGCCTACGGGGGGGGTCTCCTACGAGCAGTACTTC.

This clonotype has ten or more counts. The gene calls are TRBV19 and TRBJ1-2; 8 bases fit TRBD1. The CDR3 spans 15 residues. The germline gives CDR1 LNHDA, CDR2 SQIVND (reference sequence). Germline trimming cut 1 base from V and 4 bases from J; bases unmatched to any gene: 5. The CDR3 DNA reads TGTGCCAGTAGTATAGGGGACAGGACCTTCTATGGCTACACCTTC. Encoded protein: CASSIGDRTFYGYTF.

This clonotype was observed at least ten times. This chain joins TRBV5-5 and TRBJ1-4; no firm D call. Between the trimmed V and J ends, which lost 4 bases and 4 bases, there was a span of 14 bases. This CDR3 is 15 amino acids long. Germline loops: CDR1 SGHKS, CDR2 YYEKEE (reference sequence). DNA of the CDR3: TGTGCCAGCAGCCGGGAGAGCGCTAATAATGAAAAACTGTTTTTT. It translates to CASSRESANNEKLFF.

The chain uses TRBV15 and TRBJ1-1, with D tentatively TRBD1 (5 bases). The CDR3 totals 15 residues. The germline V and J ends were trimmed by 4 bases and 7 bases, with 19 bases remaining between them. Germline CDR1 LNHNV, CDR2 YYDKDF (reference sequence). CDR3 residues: CATSTMWSWGDEAFF. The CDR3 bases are TGTGCCACCAGCACAATGTGGTCCTGGGGCGATGAAGCTTTCTTT.

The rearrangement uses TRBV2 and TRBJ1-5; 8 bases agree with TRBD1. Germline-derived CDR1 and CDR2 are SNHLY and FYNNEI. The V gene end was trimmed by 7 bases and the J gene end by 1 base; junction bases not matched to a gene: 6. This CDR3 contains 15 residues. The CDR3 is CASTRQGLSNQPQHF. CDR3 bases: TGTGCCAGCACCAGACAGGGGTTGAGCAATCAGCCCCAGCATTTT. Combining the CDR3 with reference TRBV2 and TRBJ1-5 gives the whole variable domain EPEVTQTPSHQVTQMGQEVILRCVPISNHLYFYWYRQILGQKVEFLVSFYNNEISEKSEIFDDQFSVERPDGSNFTLKIRSTKLEDSAMYFCASTRQGLSNQPQHFGDGTRLSIL.

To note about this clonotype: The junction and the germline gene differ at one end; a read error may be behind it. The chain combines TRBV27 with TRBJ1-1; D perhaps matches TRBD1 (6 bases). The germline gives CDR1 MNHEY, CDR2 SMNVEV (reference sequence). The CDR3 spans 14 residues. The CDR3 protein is CASRFGTSNTEAFF. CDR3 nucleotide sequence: TGTGCCAGCCGTTTCGGGACATCGAACACTGAAGCTTTCTTT.

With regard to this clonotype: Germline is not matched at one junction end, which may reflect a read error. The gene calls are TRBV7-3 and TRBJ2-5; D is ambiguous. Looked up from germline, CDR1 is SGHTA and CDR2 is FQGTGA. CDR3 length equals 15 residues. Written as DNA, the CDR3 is TGCGCCAGCAGCTTTGATGCTAGTAGAGGACAGACCCAGTACTTC. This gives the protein CASSFDASRGQTQYF.

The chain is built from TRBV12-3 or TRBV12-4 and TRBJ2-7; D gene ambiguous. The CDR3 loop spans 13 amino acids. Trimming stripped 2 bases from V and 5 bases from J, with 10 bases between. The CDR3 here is CASSLLFTHEQYF. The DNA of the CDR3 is TGTGCCAGCAGTTTACTATTTACCCACGAGCAGTACTTC.

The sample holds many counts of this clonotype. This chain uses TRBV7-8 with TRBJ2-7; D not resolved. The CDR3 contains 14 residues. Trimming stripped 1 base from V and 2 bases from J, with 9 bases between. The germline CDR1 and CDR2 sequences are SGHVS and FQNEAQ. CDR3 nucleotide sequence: TGTGCCAGCAGCTTAGACGCCGGCACCTACGAGCAGTACTTC. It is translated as CASSLDAGTYEQYF.

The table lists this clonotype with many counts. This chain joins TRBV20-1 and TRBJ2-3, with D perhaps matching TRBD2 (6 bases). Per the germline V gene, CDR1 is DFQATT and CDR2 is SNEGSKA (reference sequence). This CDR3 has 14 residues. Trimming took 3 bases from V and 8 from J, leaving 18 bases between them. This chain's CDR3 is CSASVGVRRGTQYF. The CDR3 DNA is TGCAGTGCTAGCGTCGGCGTCCGGCGGGGTACGCAGTATTTT.

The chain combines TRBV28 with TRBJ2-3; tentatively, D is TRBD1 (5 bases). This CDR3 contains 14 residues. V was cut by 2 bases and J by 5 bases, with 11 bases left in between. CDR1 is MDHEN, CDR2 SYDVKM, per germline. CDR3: CASSLRAGIDTQYF. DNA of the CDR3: TGTGCCAGCAGTTTAAGGGCAGGGATAGATACGCAGTATTTT.

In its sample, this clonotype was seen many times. The CDR3 region is CASSLGDRGKETQYF. CDR3 DNA: TGCGCCAGCAGCTTGGGGGACAGGGGGAAAGAGACCCAGTACTTC. This sequence joins TRBV5-1 and TRBJ2-5; 11 bases align to TRBD1. This CDR3 is built from 15 residues. Trimming removed 0 bases from V and 3 bases from J; junction bases left unmatched: 1. The germline gives CDR1 SGHRS, CDR2 YFSETQ. Supplemented by reference TRBV5-1 and TRBJ2-5, the full variable domain reads KAGVTQTPRYLIKTRGQQVTLSCSPISGHRSVSWYQQTPGQGLQFLFEYFSETQRNKGNFPGRFSGRQFSNSRSEMNVSTLELGDSALYLCASSLGDRGKETQYFGPGTRLLVL.

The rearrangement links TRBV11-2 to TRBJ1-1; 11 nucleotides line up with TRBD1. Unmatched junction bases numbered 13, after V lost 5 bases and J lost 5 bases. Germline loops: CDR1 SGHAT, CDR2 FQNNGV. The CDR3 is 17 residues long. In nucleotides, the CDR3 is TGTGCCAGCAGCCGCGTGGGGACAGGGGGGACGGCAACTGAAGCTTTCTTT. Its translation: CASSRVGTGGTATEAFF.

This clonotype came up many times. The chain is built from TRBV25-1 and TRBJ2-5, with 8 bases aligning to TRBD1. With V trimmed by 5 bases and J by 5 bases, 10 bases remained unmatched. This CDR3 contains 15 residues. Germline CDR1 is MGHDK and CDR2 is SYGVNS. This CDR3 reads CASSRDRWRSETQYF. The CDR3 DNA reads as TGTGCCAGCAGTCGGGACAGGTGGAGGTCGGAGACCCAGTACTTC.

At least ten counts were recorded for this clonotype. CDR3: CASSYSKGGEQFF. CDR3 nucleotide sequence: TGTGCCAGCAGTTACTCGAAGGGAGGTGAGCAGTTCTTC. The chain couples TRBV6-2 or TRBV6-3 to TRBJ2-1; possible D gene TRBD2, 6 bases. The CDR3 contains 13 residues. The V gene lost 0 bases and the J gene lost 9 bases, with 9 bases spanning the gap. The V gene's germline CDR1 is MNHEY and CDR2 SVGEGT.

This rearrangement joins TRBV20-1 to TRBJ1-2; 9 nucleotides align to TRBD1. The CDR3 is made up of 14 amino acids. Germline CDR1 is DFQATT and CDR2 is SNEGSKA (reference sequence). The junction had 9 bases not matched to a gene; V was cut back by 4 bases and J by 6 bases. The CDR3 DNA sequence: TGCAGTGCTATCATCGGGACAGGGTACGATGGCTACACCTTC. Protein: CSAIIGTGYDGYTF.

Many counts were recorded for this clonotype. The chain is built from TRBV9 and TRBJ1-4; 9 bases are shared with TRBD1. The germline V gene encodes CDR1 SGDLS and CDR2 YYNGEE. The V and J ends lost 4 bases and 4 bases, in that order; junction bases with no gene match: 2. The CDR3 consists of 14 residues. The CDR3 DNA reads TGTGCCAGCAGCAAGGGACAGGGTAATGAAAAACTGTTTTTT. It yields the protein CASSKGQGNEKLFF.

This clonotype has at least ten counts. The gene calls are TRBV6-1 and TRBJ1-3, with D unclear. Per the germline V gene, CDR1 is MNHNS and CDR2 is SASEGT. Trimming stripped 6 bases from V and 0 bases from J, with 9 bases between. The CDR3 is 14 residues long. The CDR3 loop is CASRGGSSGNTIYF. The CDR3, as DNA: TGTGCCAGCAGGGGAGGGAGCTCTGGAAACACCATATATTTT.

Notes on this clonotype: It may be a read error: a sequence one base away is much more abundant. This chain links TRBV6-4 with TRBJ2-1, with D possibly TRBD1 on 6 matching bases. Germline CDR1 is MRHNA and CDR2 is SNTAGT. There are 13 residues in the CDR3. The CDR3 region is CASMVGALGEQLF. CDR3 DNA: TGTGCCAGCATGGTGGGGGCCCTGGGGGAGCAGCTCTTC.

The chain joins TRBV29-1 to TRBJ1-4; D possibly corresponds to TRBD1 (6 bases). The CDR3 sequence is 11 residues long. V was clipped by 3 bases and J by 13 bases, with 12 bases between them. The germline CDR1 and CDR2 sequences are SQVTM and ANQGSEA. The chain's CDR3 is CSVEEGVGLFF. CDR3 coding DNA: TGCAGCGTTGAGGAGGGGGTCGGACTGTTTTTT.

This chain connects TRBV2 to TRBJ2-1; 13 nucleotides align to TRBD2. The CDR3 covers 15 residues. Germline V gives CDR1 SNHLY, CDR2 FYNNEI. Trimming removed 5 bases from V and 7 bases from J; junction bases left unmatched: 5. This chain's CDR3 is CASSRTSGGPNEQFF. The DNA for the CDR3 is TGTGCCAGCAGTCGGACTAGCGGGGGCCCTAATGAGCAGTTCTTC.

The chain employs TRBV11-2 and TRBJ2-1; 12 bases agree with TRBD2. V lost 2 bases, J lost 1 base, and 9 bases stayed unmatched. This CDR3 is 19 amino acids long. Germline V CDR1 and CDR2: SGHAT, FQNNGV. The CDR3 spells CASSLWPSGRGGSYNEQFF. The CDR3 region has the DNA TGTGCCAGCAGCTTATGGCCTAGCGGGAGGGGAGGGTCCTACAATGAGCAGTTCTTC.

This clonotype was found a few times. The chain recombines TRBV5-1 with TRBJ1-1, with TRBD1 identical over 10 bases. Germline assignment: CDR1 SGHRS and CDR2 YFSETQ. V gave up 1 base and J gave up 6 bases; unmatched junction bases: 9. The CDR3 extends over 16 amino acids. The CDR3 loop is CASSLFGQGGTAEAFF. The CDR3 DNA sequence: TGCGCCAGCAGCTTGTTCGGACAGGGGGGAACGGCTGAAGCTTTCTTT.